These 15 T cell receptor beta chains originate from one sample sequenced in a study of OX40 agonist ivuxolimab in advanced cancers. Libraries came from the immunoSEQ multiplex PCR assay. TCRdb limited this immuneACCESS table to in-frame rearrangements with V and J called. A share of clones is missing; checked studies link under half to unresolved V genes, and the rest is unexplained. The table for this sample lists about 58,000 clones; approximately 88% of them were counted only once. Of the sample, under 4% is held by the ten largest clones. Material: CD4+ or CD8+ T cells sorted from blood, obtained in a trial of the OX40 agonist ivuxolimab. The source of these receptors is an adult with an advanced solid tumor such as melanoma, head and neck, liver or kidney cancer.

The chain joins TRBV6-6 to TRBJ1-1; 9 nucleotides align to TRBD1. The V and J ends lost 6 bases and 2 bases, in that order; junction bases with no gene match: 10. The CDR3 length is 16 residues. Germline CDR1 is MNHNY and CDR2 is SVGAGI (reference sequence). CDR3 loop: CASRLGTGTSNTEAFF. The DNA for the CDR3 is TGTGCCAGCAGACTAGGGACAGGGACGTCAAACACTGAAGCTTTCTTT.

This rearrangement joins TRBV11-3 to TRBJ2-2; TRBD2 matches 11 bases. Unmatched junction bases numbered 3, after V lost 5 bases and J lost 4 bases. From germline, CDR1 is SGHNT and CDR2 YENEEA. This CDR3 region has 15 residues. As DNA, the CDR3 is TGTGCCAGCAGCACGACTAGCGGGGTCACCGGGGAGCTGTTTTTT. Translating it yields CASSTTSGVTGELFF.

The chain employs TRBV5-1 and TRBJ1-1, with D unclear. The V gene lost 0 bases and the J gene lost 5 bases, with 11 bases spanning the gap. CDR1 is SGHRS and CDR2 is YFSETQ in the germline V gene. CDR3 length equals 14 residues. The CDR3 DNA follows: TGCGCCAGCAGCTTGGCCTTTGGGGTGACTGAAGCTTTCTTT. This gives the protein CASSLAFGVTEAFF. The entire variable domain, with the rest obtained from reference TRBV5-1 and TRBJ1-1, is as follows: KAGVTQTPRYLIKTRGQQVTLSCSPISGHRSVSWYQQTPGQGLQFLFEYFSETQRNKGNFPGRFSGRQFSNSRSEMNVSTLELGDSALYLCASSLAFGVTEAFFGQGTRLTVV.

The chain uses TRBV4-1 and TRBJ1-1; 7 bases line up with TRBD1. CDR1 and CDR2 (germline): MGHRA, YSYEKL. Losses at the gene ends were 4 bases for V and 4 bases for J; bases not matched to a gene: 6. CDR3 length equals 14 residues. CDR3 loop: CASSPRQGSTEAFF. In nucleotides, the CDR3 is TGCGCCAGCAGCCCCAGACAGGGCTCCACTGAAGCTTTCTTT.

This clone was observed once. V is TRBV15 and J is TRBJ2-2, with D perhaps TRBD2 (6 bases). Germline CDR1 and CDR2: LNHNV and YYDKDF (reference sequence). The CDR3 sequence is 14 residues long. The ends were cut back, 0 bases at V and 6 bases at J, with 8 bases in the middle. CDR3 in DNA: TGTGCCACCAGCAGAGAGGGACTGGCCGGGGAGCTGTTTTTT. Protein product: CATSREGLAGELFF.

V is TRBV11-2 and J is TRBJ2-1; D is unclear. The ends were cut back, 3 bases at V and 6 bases at J, with 12 bases in the middle. This CDR3 contains 14 residues. Per the germline V gene, CDR1 is SGHAT and CDR2 is FQNNGV. CDR3 in amino acids: CASSFGWGANEQFF. As DNA, the CDR3 is TGTGCCAGCAGCTTTGGTTGGGGTGCCAATGAGCAGTTCTTC.

This clone was seen only once. This chain's CDR3 is CASSLGESSYNEQFF. The CDR3 DNA sequence: TGTGCCAGCAGCTTGGGGGAGAGCTCCTACAATGAGCAGTTCTTC. The chain joins TRBV5-5 to TRBJ2-1, with D possibly TRBD2 on 5 matching bases. Trimming shortened V by 0 bases and J by 0 bases, and 7 bases separated the two germline ends. Germline V gene lookup returns CDR1 SGHKS and CDR2 YYEKEE (reference sequence). The CDR3 extends over 15 amino acids. The complete variable domain, with remaining parts taken from reference TRBV5-5 and TRBJ2-1, reads DAGVTQSPTHLIKTRGQQVTLRCSPISGHKSVSWYQQVLGQGPQFIFQYYEKEERGRGNFPDRFSARQFPNYSSELNVNALLLGDSALYLCASSLGESSYNEQFFGPGTRLTVL.

J is TRBJ1-2 and V is TRBV19; D not resolved. The germline CDR1 and CDR2 sequences are LNHDA and SQIVND (reference sequence). The V end lost 1 base, the J end lost 1 base, and 13 bases lay between the germline ends. The CDR3 contains 16 residues. The CDR3 DNA reads as TGTGCCAGTAGTATAGCCCCGGAAAGGATTAACTATGGCTACACCTTC. It encodes CASSIAPERINYGYTF.

This sequence joins TRBV11-2 and TRBJ2-7, with 7 bases aligning to TRBD2. The CDR3 is 14 residues long. Germline V gives CDR1 SGHAT, CDR2 FQNNGV. V trimming: 5 bases; J trimming: 7 bases; junction bases outside the gene matches: 11. The CDR3 coding sequence is TGTGCCAGCAGCGGTGGACTAGTTATGTCGGAGCAGTACTTC. It is translated as CASSGGLVMSEQYF.

The chain couples TRBV19 to TRBJ2-1, with a possible D match to TRBD1 (5 bases). V lost 4 bases to trimming and J lost 6 bases, with 19 bases between them. Germline CDR1 is LNHDA and CDR2 is SQIVND (reference sequence). This CDR3 has 16 residues. The DNA for the CDR3 is TGTGCCAGTAGTAGTTTGTCGGGCCAGGGCGGCAATGAGCAGTTCTTC. Translating it yields CASSSLSGQGGNEQFF.

The V gene is TRBV27, the J gene TRBJ2-5; 16 bases are a match to TRBD2. The germline gives CDR1 MNHEY, CDR2 SMNVEV (reference sequence). V shed 6 bases, J shed 4 bases, and the junction held 11 bases outside the gene matches. The CDR3 extends over 18 amino acids. CDR3 bases: TGTGCCAGCAGCGGATACCCGGGACTAGCGGGAGGGGGAGAGACCCAGTACTTC. Encoded protein: CASSGYPGLAGGGETQYF.

The chain couples TRBV5-6 to TRBJ2-3; D ambiguous. CDR1 and CDR2 from the germline V gene are SGHDT and YYEEEE. The V and J ends lost 1 base and 0 bases respectively, with 6 bases between them. The CDR3 is made up of 14 amino acids. In DNA, the CDR3 is TGTGCCAGCAGCTTGACCTGGAGCACAGATACGCAGTATTTT. Translated: CASSLTWSTDTQYF.

This chain uses TRBV2 with TRBJ2-1, with D possibly being TRBD2 (7 bases). V was clipped by 6 bases and J by 14 bases, with 17 bases between them. This CDR3 region has 12 residues. Per the germline V gene, CDR1 is SNHLY and CDR2 is FYNNEI. The CDR3 spells CASRNRDYREFF. The CDR3 DNA reads as TGTGCCAGCAGAAACAGGGACTATAGGGAGTTCTTC. Full variable domain (rest looked up from reference TRBV2 and TRBJ2-1): EPEVTQTPSHQVTQMGQEVILRCVPISNHLYFYWYRQILGQKVEFLVSFYNNEISEKSEIFDDQFSVERPDGSNFTLKIRSTKLEDSAMYFCASRNRDYREFFGPGTRLTVL.

The chain joins TRBV5-6 to TRBJ2-5; D unclear. Germline CDR1 and CDR2: SGHDT and YYEEEE. The CDR3 is 14 residues long. V lost 0 bases and J 3 bases, leaving 9 bases between the germline ends. The CDR3 DNA sequence: TGTGCCAGCAGCTTGGCCCAGTTGGAAGAGACCCAGTACTTC. Translation gives CASSLAQLEETQYF.

The rearrangement uses TRBV6-6 and TRBJ2-5, with a weak D call TRBD2 (6 bases). The length of the CDR3 is 14 residues. CDR1 and CDR2 from the germline V gene are MNHNY and SVGAGI (reference sequence). V lost 4 bases, J lost 5 bases, and 14 bases lay in between. The CDR3 here is CASSSGLLGETQYF. The DNA for the CDR3 is TGTGCCAGCAGTTCGGGACTCTTGGGGGAGACCCAGTACTTC.